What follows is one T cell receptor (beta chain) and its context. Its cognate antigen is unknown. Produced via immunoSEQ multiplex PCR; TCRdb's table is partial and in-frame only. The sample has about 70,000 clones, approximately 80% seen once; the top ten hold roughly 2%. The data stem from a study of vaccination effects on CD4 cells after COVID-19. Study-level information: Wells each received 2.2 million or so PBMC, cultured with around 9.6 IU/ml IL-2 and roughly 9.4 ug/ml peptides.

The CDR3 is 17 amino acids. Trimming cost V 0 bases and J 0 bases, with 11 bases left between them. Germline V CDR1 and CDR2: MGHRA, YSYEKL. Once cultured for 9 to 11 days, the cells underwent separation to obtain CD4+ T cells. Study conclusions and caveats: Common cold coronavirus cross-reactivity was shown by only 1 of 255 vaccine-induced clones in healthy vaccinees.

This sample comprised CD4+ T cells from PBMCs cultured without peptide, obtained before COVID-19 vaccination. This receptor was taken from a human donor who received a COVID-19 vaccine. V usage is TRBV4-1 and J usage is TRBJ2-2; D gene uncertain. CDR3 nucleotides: TGCGCCAGCAGCCAAGACCCCATGGAAACGAACACCGGGGAGCTGTTTTTT. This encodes CASSQDPMETNTGELFF.